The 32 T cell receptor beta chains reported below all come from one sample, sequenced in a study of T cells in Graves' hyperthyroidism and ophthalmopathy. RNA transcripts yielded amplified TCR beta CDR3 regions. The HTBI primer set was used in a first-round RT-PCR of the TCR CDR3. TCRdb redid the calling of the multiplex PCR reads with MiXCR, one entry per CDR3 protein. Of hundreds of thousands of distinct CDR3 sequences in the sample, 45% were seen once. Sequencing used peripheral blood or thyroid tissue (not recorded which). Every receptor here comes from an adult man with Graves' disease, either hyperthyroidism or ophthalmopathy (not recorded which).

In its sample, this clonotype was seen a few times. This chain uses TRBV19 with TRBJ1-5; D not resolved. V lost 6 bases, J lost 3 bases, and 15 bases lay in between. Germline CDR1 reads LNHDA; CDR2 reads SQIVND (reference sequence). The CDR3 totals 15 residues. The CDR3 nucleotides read TGTGCCAGTAGCCCCGGGGAGAGGGTCAATCAGCCCCAGCATTTT. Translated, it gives CASSPGERVNQPQHF.

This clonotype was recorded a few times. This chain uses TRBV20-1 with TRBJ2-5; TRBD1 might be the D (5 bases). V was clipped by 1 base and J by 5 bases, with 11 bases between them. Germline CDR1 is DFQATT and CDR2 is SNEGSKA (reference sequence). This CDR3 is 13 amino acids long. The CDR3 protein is CSARGGGAETQYF. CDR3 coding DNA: TGCAGTGCTAGAGGGGGCGGCGCGGAGACCCAGTACTTC.

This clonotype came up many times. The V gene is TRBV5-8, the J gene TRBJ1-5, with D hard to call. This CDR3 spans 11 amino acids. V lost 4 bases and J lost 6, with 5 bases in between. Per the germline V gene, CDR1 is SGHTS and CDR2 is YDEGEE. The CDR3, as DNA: TGTGCCAGCAGCGTGCGTCAGCCCCAGCATTTT. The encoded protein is CASSVRQPQHF.

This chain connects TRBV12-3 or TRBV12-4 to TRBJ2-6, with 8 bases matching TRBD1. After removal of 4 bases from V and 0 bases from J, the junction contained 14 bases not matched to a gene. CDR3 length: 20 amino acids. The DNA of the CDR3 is TGTGCCAGCAGTTCCAATCTCGACAGGGGCCTCAGCTCTGGGGCCAACGTCCTGACTTTC. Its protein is CASSSNLDRGLSSGANVLTF.

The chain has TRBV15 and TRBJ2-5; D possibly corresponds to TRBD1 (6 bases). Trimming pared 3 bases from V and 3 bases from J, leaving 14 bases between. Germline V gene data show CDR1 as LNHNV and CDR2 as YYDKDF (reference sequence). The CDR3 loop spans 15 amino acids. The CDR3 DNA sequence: TGTGCCACCAGCAGTGCCGCCAGGGACAAAGAGACCCAGTACTTC. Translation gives CATSSAARDKETQYF.

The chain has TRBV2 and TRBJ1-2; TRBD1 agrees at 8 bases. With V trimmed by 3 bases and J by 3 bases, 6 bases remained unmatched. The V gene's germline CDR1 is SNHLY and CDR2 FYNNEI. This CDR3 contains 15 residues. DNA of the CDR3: TGTGCCAGCAGTGACGGGACAGGCACCCACTATGGCTACACCTTC. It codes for CASSDGTGTHYGYTF.

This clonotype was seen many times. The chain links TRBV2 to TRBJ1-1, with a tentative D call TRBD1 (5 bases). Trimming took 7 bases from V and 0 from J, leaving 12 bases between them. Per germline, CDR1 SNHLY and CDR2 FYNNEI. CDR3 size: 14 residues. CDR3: CASKTGLMNTEAFF. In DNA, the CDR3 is TGTGCCAGCAAAACGGGACTCATGAACACTGAAGCTTTCTTT.

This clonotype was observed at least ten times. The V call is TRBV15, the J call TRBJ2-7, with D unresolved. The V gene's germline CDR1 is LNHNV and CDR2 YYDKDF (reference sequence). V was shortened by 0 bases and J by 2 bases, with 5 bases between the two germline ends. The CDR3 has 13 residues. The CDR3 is CATSREVPYEQYF. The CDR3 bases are TGTGCCACCAGCAGAGAGGTCCCCTACGAGCAGTACTTC.

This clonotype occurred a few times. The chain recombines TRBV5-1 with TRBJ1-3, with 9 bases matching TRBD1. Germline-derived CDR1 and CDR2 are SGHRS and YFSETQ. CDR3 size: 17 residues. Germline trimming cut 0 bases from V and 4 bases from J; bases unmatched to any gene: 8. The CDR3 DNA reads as TGCGCCAGCAGCTTGGAACAGGGGGCTAAATCCGGAAACACCATATATTTT. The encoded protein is CASSLEQGAKSGNTIYF.

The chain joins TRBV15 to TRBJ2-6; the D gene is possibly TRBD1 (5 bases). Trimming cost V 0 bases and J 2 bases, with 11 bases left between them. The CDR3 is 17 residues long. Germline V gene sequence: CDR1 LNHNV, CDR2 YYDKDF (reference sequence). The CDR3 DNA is TGTGCCACCAGCAGAGATCCGGCAGGGACTGGGGCCAACGTCCTGACTTTC. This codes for CATSRDPAGTGANVLTF.

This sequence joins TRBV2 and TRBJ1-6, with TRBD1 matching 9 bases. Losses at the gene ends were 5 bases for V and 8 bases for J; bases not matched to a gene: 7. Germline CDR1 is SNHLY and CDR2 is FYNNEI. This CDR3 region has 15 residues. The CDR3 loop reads CASSFGGQGYSPLHF. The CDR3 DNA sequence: TGTGCCAGCAGTTTTGGGGGACAGGGTTATTCACCCCTCCACTTT.

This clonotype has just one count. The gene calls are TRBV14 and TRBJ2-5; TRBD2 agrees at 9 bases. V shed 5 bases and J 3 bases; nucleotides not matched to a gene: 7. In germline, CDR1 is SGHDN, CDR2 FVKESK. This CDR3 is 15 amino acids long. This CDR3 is CASSKTSGVEETQYF. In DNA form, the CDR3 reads TGTGCCAGCAGCAAGACTAGCGGCGTCGAAGAGACCCAGTACTTC.

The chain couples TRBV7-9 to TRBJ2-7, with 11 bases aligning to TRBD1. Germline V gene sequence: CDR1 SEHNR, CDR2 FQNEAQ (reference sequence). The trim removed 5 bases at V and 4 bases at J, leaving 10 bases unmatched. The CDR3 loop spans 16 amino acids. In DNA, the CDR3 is TGTGCCAGCAGCGGGGCCCGGACAGGGGGCGGTTACGAGCAGTACTTC. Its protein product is CASSGARTGGGYEQYF.

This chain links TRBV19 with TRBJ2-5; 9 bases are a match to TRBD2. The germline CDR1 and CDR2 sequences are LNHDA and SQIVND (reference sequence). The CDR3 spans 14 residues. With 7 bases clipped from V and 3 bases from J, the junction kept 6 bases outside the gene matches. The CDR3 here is CASNQGLAEETQYF. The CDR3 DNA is TGTGCCAGTAATCAGGGACTAGCTGAAGAGACCCAGTACTTC.

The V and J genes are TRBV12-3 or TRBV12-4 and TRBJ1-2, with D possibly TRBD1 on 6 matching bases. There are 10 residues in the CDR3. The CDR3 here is CARKGDGYTF. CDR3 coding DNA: TGTGCTAGAAAGGGGGACGGCTACACCTTC.

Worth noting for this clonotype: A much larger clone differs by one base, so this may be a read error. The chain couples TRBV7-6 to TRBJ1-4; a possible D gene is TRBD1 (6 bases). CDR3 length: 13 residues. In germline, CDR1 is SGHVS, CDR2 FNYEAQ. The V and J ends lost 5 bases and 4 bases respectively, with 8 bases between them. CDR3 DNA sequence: TGTGCCAGCAGCCCGGGACATAATGAAAAACTGTTTTTT. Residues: CASSPGHNEKLFF.

The DNA for the CDR3 is TGTGCTAGGGCGACAGGGGGGCGAAACACTGAAGCTTTCTTT. Translating gives CARATGGRNTEAFF. This chain links TRBV25-1 with TRBJ1-1; 9 bases map to TRBD1. Germline CDR1 MGHDK, CDR2 SYGVNS. This CDR3 spans 14 amino acids. The full variable domain, its missing parts supplied by reference TRBV25-1 and TRBJ1-1, is EADIYQTPRYLVIGTGKKITLECSQTMGHDKMYWYQQDPGMELHLIHYSYGVNSTEKGDLSSESTVSRIRTEHFPLTLESARPSHTSQYLCARATGGRNTEAFFGQGTRLTVV.

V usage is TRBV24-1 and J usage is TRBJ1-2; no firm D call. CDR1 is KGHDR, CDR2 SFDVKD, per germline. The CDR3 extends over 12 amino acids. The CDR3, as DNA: TGTGCTAGAGATTTATCCCGCGGTGGCTACACCTTC. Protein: CARDLSRGGYTF.

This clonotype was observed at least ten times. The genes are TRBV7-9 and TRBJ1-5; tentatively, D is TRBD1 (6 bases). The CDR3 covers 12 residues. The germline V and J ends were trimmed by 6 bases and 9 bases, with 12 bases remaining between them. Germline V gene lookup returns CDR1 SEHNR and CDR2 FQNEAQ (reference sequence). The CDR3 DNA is TGTGCCAGCAGTTCACCACAGGGGCCCCAGCATTTT. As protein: CASSSPQGPQHF.

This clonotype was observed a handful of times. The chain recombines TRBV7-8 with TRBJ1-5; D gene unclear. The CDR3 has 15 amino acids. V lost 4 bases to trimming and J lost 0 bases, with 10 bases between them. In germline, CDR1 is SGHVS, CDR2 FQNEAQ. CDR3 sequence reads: CASSSGLNSNQPQHF. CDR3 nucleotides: TGTGCCAGCAGCTCCGGACTGAATAGCAATCAGCCCCAGCATTTT.

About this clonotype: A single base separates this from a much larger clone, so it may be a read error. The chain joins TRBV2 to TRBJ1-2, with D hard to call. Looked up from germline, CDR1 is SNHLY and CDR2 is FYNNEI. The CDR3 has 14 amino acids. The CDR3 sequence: CTSNGPDRVYGYTF. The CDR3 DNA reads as TGTACCAGCAACGGCCCGGATCGGGTCTATGGCTACACCTTC. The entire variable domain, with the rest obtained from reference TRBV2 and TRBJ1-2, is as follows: EPEVTQTPSHQVTQMGQEVILRCVPISNHLYFYWYRQILGQKVEFLVSFYNNEISEKSEIFDDQFSVERPDGSNFTLKIRSTKLEDSAMYFCTSNGPDRVYGYTFGSGTRLTVV.

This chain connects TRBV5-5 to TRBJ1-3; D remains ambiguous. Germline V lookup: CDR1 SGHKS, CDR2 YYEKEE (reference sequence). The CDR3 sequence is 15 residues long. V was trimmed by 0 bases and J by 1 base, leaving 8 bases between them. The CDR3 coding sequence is TGTGCCAGCAGCTTGGCCGTGGGGTCTGGAAACACCATATATTTT. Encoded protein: CASSLAVGSGNTIYF.

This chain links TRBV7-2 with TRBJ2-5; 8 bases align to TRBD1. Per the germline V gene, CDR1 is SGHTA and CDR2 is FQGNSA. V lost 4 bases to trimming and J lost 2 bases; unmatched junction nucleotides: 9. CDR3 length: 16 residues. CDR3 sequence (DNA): TGTGCCAGCAGCTCCGCCGGGGACAGGATTCAAGAGACCCAGTACTTC. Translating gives CASSSAGDRIQETQYF.

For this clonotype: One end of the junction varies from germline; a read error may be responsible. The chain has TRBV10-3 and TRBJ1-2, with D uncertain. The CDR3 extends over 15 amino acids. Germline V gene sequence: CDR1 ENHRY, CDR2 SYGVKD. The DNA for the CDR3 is TGTGCCATCAGTGAGGACCGGTCGAGCGATAAAACACTACCCTTC. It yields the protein CAISEDRSSDKTLPF.

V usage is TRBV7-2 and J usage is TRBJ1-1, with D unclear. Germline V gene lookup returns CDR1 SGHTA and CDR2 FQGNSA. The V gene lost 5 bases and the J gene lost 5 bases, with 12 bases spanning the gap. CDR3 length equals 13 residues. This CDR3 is CASSRISGTEAFF. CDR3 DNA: TGTGCCAGCAGCCGGATCTCTGGGACTGAAGCTTTCTTT.

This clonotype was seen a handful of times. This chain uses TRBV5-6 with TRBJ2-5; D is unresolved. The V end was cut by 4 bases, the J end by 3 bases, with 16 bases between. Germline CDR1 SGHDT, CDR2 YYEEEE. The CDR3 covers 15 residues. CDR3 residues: CASSPVALVKETQYF. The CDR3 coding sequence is TGTGCCAGCAGCCCCGTAGCTTTGGTGAAAGAGACCCAGTACTTC.

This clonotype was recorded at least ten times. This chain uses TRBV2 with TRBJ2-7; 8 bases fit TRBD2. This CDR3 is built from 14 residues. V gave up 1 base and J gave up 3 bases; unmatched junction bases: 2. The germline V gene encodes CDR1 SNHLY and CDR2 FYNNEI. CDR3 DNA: TGTGCCAGCAGTGAAGGACTAGCGAACTACGAGCAGTACTTC. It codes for CASSEGLANYEQYF.

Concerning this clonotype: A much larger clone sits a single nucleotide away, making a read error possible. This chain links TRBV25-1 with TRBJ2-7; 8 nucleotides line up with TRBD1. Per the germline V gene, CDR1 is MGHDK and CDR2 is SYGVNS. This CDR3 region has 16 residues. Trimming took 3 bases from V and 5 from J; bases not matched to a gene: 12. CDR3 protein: CASSDGFDRGFHEQYF. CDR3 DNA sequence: TGTGCCAGCAGTGATGGGTTCGACAGGGGTTTCCACGAGCAGTACTTC.

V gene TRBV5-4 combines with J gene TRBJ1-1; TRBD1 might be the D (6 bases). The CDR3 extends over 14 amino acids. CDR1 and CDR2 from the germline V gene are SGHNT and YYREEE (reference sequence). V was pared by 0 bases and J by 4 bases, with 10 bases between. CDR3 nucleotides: TGTGCCAGCAGCTTGGCCGTGGACAGCACTGAAGCTTTCTTT. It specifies CASSLAVDSTEAFF.

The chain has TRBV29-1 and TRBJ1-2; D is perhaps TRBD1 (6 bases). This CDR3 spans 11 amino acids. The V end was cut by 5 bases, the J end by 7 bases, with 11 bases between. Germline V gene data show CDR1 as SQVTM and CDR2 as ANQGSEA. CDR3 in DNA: TGCAGCGTTTTGGGGGCGTTTGGCTACACCTTC. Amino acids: CSVLGAFGYTF.

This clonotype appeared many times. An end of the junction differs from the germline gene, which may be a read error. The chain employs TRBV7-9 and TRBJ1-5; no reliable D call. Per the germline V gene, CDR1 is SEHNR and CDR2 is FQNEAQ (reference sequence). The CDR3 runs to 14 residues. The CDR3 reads CASSLGGGNQPQHF. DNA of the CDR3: TGCGCCAGCAGCTTAGGAGGAGGAAATCAGCCCCAGCATTTT.

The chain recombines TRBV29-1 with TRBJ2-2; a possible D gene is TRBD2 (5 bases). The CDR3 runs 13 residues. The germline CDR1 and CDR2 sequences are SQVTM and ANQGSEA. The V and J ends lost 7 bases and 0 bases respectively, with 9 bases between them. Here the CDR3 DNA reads TGCAGCGGCGGGCCGACGAACACCGGGGAGCTGTTTTTT. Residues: CSGGPTNTGELFF.